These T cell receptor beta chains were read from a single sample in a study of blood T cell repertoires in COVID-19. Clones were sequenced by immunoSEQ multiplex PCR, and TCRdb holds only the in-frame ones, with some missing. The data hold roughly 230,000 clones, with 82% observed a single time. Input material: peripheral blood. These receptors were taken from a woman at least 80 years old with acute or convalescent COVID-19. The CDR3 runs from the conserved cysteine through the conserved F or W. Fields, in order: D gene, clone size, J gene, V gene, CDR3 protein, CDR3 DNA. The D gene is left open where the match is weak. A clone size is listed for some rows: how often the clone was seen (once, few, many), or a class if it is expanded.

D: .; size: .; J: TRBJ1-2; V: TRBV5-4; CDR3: CASSLSREWYGYTF; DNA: TGTGCCAGCAGCTTGTCCAGGGAATGGTATGGCTACACCTTC
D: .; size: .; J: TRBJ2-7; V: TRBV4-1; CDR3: CASSQDVASEQYF; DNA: TGCGCCAGCAGCCAAGACGTAGCATCCGAGCAGTACTTC
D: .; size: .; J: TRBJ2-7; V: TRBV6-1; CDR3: CASSDIRRGTYEQYF; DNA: TGTGCCAGCAGTGATATAAGGAGGGGCACCTACGAGCAGTACTTC
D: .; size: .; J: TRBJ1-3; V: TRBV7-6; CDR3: CASSLGGVGNTIYF; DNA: TGTGCCAGCAGCTTGGGAGGAGTAGGAAACACCATATATTTT
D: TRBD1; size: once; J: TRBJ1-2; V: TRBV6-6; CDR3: CASKIQGASNYGYTF; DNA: TGTGCCAGCAAGATACAGGGGGCCTCGAACTATGGCTACACCTTC
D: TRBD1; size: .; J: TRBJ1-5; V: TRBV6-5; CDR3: CASSTQGAGDQPQHF; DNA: TGTGCCAGCAGTACACAGGGGGCAGGGGATCAGCCCCAGCATTTT
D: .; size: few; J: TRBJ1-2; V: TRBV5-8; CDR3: CASSPTGGHSFGYTF; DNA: TGTGCCAGCAGCCCCACCGGCGGGCATAGTTTTGGCTACACCTTC
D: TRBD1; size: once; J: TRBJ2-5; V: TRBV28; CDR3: CASSLGGQGWQETQYF; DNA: TGTGCCAGCAGTTTAGGGGGACAGGGGTGGCAAGAGACCCAGTACTTC
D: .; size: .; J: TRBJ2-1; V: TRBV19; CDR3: CASSSSWGPLKHNEQFF; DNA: TGTGCCAGTAGTAGCTCCTGGGGGCCCCTTAAGCACAATGAGCAGTTCTTC
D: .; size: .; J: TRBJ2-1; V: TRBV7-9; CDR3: CASSLEGGQFF; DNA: TGTGCCAGCAGCTTAGAGGGAGGACAGTTCTTC
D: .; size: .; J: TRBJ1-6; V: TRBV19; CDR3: CASSRTSIDSPLHF; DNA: TGTGCCAGTAGCCGCACTTCTATCGATTCACCCCTCCACTTT
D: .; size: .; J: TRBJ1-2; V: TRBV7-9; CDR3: CASSRGVGEVDGYTF; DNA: TGTGCCAGCAGCCGTGGGGTGGGGGAGGTGGATGGCTACACCTTC
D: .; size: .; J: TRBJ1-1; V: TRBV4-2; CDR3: CASSPETPGHPQSEAFF; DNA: TGTGCCAGCAGCCCAGAGACCCCGGGACACCCTCAGTCTGAAGCTTTCTTT
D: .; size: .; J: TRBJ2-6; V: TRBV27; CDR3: CASSYWASGANVLTF; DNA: TGTGCCAGCAGTTATTGGGCCTCTGGGGCCAACGTCCTGACTTTC
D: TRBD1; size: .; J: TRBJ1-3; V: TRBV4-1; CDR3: CASSQRTGASGNTIYF; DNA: TGCGCCAGCAGCCAGCGGACAGGGGCCTCTGGAAACACCATATATTTT
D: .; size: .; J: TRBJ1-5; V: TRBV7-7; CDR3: CASTYARGSNQPQHF; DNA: TGTGCTAGCACCTACGCACGGGGTAGCAATCAGCCCCAGCATTTT
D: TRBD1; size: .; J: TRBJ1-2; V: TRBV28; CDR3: CASSPGQNYGYTF; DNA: TGTGCCAGCAGCCCGGGACAGAACTATGGCTACACCTTC
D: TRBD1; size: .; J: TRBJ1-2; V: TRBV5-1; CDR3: CASSLGTGGRGYTF; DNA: TGCGCCAGCAGCTTGGGGACAGGGGGTCGTGGCTACACCTTC
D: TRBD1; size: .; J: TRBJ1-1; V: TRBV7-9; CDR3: CASSSTGGNTEAFF; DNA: TGTGCCAGCAGCTCTACAGGGGGCAACACTGAAGCTTTCTTT
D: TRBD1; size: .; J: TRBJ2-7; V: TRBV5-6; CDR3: CASSSSRSRGYEQYF; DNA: TGTGCCAGCAGCTCCAGTAGGAGCAGGGGGTACGAGCAGTACTTC
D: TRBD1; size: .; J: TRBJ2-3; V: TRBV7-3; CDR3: CASSKQGSTDTQYF; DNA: TGTGCCAGCAGCAAACAGGGGTCCACAGATACGCAGTATTTT
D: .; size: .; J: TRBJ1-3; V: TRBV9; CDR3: CASSDNQNTIYF; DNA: TGTGCCAGCAGCGACAATCAAAACACCATATATTTT
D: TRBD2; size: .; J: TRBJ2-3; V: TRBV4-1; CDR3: CASSRTGGPGTDTQYF; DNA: TGCGCCAGCAGCCGCACGGGGGGGCCGGGCACAGATACGCAGTATTTT
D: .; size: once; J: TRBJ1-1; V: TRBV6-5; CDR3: CASSYSGGGEAFF; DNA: TGTGCCAGCAGTTACTCGGGAGGAGGTGAAGCTTTCTTT
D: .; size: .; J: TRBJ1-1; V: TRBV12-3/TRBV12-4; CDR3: CAPSGIEHTEAFF; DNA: TGTGCCCCCTCAGGGATTGAGCACACTGAAGCTTTCTTT
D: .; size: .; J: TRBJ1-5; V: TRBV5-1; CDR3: CASSLTGGNQPQHF; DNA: TGCGCCAGCAGCTTGACGGGAGGCAATCAGCCCCAGCATTTT
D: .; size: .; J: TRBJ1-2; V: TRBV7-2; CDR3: CASSLDGGETWGGYTF; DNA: TGTGCCAGCAGCTTAGACGGCGGGGAGACATGGGGAGGCTACACCTTC
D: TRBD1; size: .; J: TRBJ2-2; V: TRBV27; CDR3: CASSTTGYTGELFF; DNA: TGTGCCAGCAGTACGACAGGGTACACCGGGGAGCTGTTTTTT
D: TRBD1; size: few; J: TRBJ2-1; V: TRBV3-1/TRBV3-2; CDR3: CASSFQGAGEQFF; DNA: TGTGCCAGCAGCTTTCAGGGGGCAGGAGAGCAGTTCTTC
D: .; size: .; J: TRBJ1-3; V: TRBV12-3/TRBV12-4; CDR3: CASSSRNTIYF; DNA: TGTGCCAGCAGTTCCAGAAACACCATATATTTT
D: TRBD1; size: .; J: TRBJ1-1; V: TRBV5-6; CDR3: CASSLTGGELEAFF; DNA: TGTGCCAGCAGCTTAACAGGGGGCGAGCTTGAAGCTTTCTTT
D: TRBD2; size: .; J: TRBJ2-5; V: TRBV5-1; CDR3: CASSLASRSTSGSPRETQYF; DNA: TGCGCCAGCAGCTTGGCCAGTCGTAGTACTAGCGGGTCCCCTCGAGAGACCCAGTACTTC
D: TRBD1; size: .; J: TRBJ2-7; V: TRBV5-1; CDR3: CASSLGQGTGEQYF; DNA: TGCGCCAGCAGCTTGGGACAGGGGACAGGCGAGCAGTACTTC
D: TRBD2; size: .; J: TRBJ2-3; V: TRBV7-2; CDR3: CASSPIAGGPIDTQYF; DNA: TGTGCCAGCAGCCCAATAGCGGGGGGGCCGATAGATACGCAGTATTTT
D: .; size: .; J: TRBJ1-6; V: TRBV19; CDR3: CASRIDSHYNSPLHF; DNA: TGTGCCAGTAGGATCGACAGCCACTATAATTCACCCCTCCACTTT
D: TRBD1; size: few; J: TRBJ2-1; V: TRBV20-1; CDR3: CSASWDRGLNEQFF; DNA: TGCAGTGCTAGTTGGGACAGGGGCCTCAATGAGCAGTTCTTC
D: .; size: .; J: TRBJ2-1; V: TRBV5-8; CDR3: CASSLRGGYNEQFF; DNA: TGTGCCAGCAGCTTGAGGGGTGGGTACAATGAGCAGTTCTTC
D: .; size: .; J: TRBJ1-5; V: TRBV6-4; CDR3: CASKVKGQRTNQPQHF; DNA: TGTGCCAGCAAGGTAAAGGGACAACGAACCAATCAGCCCCAGCATTTT
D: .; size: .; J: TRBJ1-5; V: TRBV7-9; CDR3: CAVGNQPQHF; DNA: TGTGCCGTCGGGAATCAGCCCCAGCATTTT
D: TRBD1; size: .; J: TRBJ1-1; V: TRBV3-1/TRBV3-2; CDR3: CASSQGQGRTFF; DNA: TGTGCCAGCAGCCAGGGACAGGGAAGAACTTTCTTT
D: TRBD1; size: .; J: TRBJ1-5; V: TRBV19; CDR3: CASSILGQGGQPQHF; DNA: TGTGCCAGTAGTATCCTCGGACAGGGTGGCCAGCCCCAGCATTTT
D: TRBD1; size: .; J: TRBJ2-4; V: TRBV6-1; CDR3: CASSESGRGLSIQYF; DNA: TGTGCCAGCAGTGAGTCGGGCAGGGGGCTCAGCATTCAGTACTTC
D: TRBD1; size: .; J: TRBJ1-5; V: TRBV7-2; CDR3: CASSLIGQGSNQPQHF; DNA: TGTGCCAGCAGCCTCATCGGACAGGGAAGCAATCAGCCCCAGCATTTT
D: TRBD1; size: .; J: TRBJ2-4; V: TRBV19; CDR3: CASSIRGSPKNIQYF; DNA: TGTGCCAGTAGCATCAGGGGGTCCCCCAAAAACATTCAGTACTTC
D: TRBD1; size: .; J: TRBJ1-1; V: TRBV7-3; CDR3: CASSLNPARGTVSTEAFF; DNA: TGTGCCAGCAGCTTAAACCCGGCCAGGGGGACAGTCAGTACTGAAGCTTTCTTT
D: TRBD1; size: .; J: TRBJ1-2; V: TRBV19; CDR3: CASSTGQGVGYTF; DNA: TGTGCCAGTAGTACCGGACAGGGAGTCGGCTACACCTTC
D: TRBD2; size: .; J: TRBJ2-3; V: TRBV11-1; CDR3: CASSLGTSGGTDTQYF; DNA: TGTGCCAGCAGCTTAGGGACTAGCGGGGGGACGGATACGCAGTATTTT
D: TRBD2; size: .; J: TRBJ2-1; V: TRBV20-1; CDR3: CSASHGGAYNEQFF; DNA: TGCAGTGCTAGTCACGGGGGGGCCTACAATGAGCAGTTCTTC
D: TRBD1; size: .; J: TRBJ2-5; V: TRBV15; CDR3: CATSRELRGLETQYF; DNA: TGTGCCACCAGCAGAGAACTGAGGGGGCTCGAGACCCAGTACTTC
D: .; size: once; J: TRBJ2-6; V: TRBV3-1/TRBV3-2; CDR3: CASSQGGLAGANVLTF; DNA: TGTGCCAGCAGCCAAGGAGGTTTGGCTGGGGCCAACGTCCTGACTTTC
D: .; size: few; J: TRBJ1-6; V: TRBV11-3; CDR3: CASSFGPASSYNSPLHF; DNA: TGTGCCAGCAGCTTCGGCCCAGCGAGCTCCTATAATTCACCCCTCCACTTT
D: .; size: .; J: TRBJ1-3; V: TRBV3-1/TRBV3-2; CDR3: CASRSSGNTIYF; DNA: TGTGCCAGCAGGAGCTCTGGAAACACCATATATTTT
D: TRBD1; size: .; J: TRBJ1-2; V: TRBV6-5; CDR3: CASSYSGDRGLGTF; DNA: TGTGCCAGCAGTTACTCAGGGGACAGGGGGCTCGGCACCTTC
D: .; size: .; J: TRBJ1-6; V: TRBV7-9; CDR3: CASSLGADFAPLHF; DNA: TGTGCCAGCAGCTTGGGGGCCGATTTTGCGCCCCTCCACTTT
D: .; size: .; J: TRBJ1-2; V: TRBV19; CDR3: CASSIADFAGGVRGYTF; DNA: TGTGCCAGTAGTATAGCCGATTTTGCGGGGGGAGTTCGCGGCTACACCTTC